The 21 T cell receptor beta chains in this list originate from one sample, sequenced in a study of blood T cell repertoires in COVID-19. Profiled with immunoSEQ multiplex PCR; TCRdb holds only in-frame clones, not every one. The table records about half a million clones, 80% to 90% of them present only once. Sequencing was done on a sample of peripheral blood. These receptors all stem from a human donor in a cohort sampled during active COVID-19.

This chain links TRBV12-3 or TRBV12-4 with TRBJ2-1; 7 bases fit TRBD2. The V and J ends lost 3 bases and 14 bases, in that order; junction bases with no gene match: 7. There are 12 residues in the CDR3. CDR3 sequence reads: CASSFQRDPKFF. CDR3 bases: TGTGCCAGCAGTTTTCAGCGGGATCCTAAGTTCTTC.

The chain couples TRBV5-1 to TRBJ2-7; D is unclear. The germline V gene has CDR1 SGHRS and CDR2 YFSETQ. Trimming shortened V by 1 base and J by 2 bases, and 10 bases separated the two germline ends. CDR3 length: 14 residues. Here the CDR3 reads CASSLISAAYEQYF. The CDR3, as DNA: TGCGCCAGCAGCTTGATCTCGGCGGCCTACGAGCAGTACTTC.

The rearrangement links TRBV4-3 to TRBJ2-3; D gene ambiguous. The CDR3 covers 17 residues. Germline CDR1 reads LGHNA; CDR2 reads YSLEER. The germline V and J ends were trimmed by 0 bases and 2 bases, with 15 bases remaining between them. This CDR3 is CASSQEYGRPITDTQYF. The CDR3 DNA reads TGCGCCAGCAGCCAAGAGTACGGCAGGCCAATCACAGATACGCAGTATTTT.

This chain joins TRBV29-1 and TRBJ2-1; tentative D call: TRBD2 (6 bases). The CDR3 covers 12 residues. The germline CDR1 and CDR2 sequences are SQVTM and ANQGSEA. Between the trimmed V and J ends, which lost 7 bases and 4 bases, there was a span of 11 bases. DNA of the CDR3: TGCAGCGCCCCCGGGACTTACAATGAGCAGTTCTTC. Translating it yields CSAPGTYNEQFF.

The chain links TRBV6-2 or TRBV6-3 to TRBJ2-2; 8 bases fit TRBD1. With 2 bases clipped from V and 4 bases from J, the junction kept 3 bases outside the gene matches. Germline V lookup: CDR1 MNHEY, CDR2 SVGEGT. The CDR3 consists of 15 residues. The CDR3 spells CASSYDRGSTGELFF. The CDR3 region has the DNA TGTGCCAGCAGTTACGACAGGGGTAGCACCGGGGAGCTGTTTTTT.

This chain links TRBV7-3 with TRBJ2-2, with D possibly matching TRBD2 (6 bases). Trimming pared 2 bases from V and 0 bases from J, leaving 10 bases between. The CDR3 runs to 16 residues. Germline V CDR1 and CDR2: SGHTA, FQGTGA. The CDR3 coding sequence is TGTGCCAGCAGCTTATTGCTAGCGACGAACACCGGGGAGCTGTTTTTT. Its protein is CASSLLLATNTGELFF.

This clone was seen a handful of times. This rearrangement joins TRBV27 to TRBJ1-5; D is undetermined. CDR3 length: 14 amino acids. From germline, CDR1 is MNHEY and CDR2 SMNVEV (reference sequence). The ends were cut back, 6 bases at V and 1 base at J, with 10 bases in the middle. In DNA, the CDR3 is TGTGCCAGCAGGGGAGGGATGAGCAATCAGCCCCAGCATTTT. Translation: CASRGGMSNQPQHF.

The rearrangement links TRBV3-1 (or the pseudogene TRBV3-2) to TRBJ1-1; 8 bases agree with TRBD1. There are 16 residues in the CDR3. Trimming removed 1 base from V and 1 base from J; junction bases left unmatched: 5. Germline CDR1 is LGHDT and CDR2 is YNNKEL (reference sequence). The CDR3 nucleotides are TGTGCCAGCAGCCAAGTCGTGGGGACAGGGAACACTGAAGCTTTCTTT. It encodes CASSQVVGTGNTEAFF.

On this clone: The same CDR3 also results from other DNA sequences found in this sample. The rearrangement links TRBV11-3 to TRBJ2-7; no clear D gene. Deletions cut 1 base from V and 1 base from J, with 8 bases between. The CDR3 covers 14 residues. From germline, CDR1 is SGHNT and CDR2 YENEEA. The CDR3 sequence is CASSLGPGSYEQYF. CDR3 nucleotides: TGTGCCAGCAGCTTAGGGCCGGGTTCCTACGAGCAGTACTTC.

The chain carries TRBV19 and TRBJ2-3, with 7 bases identical to TRBD1. The CDR3 has 15 amino acids. Germline V CDR1 and CDR2: LNHDA, SQIVND (reference sequence). J lost 2 bases, V lost 5 bases, and 7 bases had no gene match. The CDR3 DNA is TGTGCCAGTAGTCCCGGACAGGTAACCACAGATACGCAGTATTTT. Its protein is CASSPGQVTTDTQYF.

The chain recombines TRBV20-1 with TRBJ2-7; TRBD1 might be the D (6 bases). The germline V and J ends were trimmed by 6 bases and 7 bases, with 13 bases remaining between them. Germline V CDR1 and CDR2: DFQATT, SNEGSKA (reference sequence). This CDR3 has 11 residues. CDR3 amino acids: CSASGQSEQYF. The DNA for the CDR3 is TGCAGTGCCTCCGGACAGTCAGAGCAGTACTTC.

The V and J genes are TRBV19 and TRBJ2-7, with TRBD1 identical over 11 bases. This CDR3 has 14 residues. CDR1 and CDR2 from the germline V gene are LNHDA and SQIVND (reference sequence). V dropped 5 bases and J dropped 7; count of bases not matched to a gene: 7. The CDR3 is CASSRTGTGGEQYF. Written as DNA, the CDR3 is TGTGCCAGTAGTCGGACCGGGACAGGGGGAGAGCAGTACTTC.

The chain is built from TRBV27 and TRBJ1-3; TRBD1 agrees at 9 bases. J was trimmed by 4 bases and V by 6 bases; bases with no gene match: 4. The CDR3 sequence is 14 residues long. Germline V CDR1 and CDR2: MNHEY, SMNVEV (reference sequence). The CDR3: CASSRQGDGNTIYF. In DNA form, the CDR3 reads TGTGCCAGCAGCCGACAGGGGGACGGAAACACCATATATTTT.

V usage is TRBV9 and J usage is TRBJ2-5, with 8 bases fitting TRBD2. The ends lost 0 bases at V and 2 bases at J; junction bases unmatched: 3. Germline V gives CDR1 SGDLS, CDR2 YYNGEE. This CDR3 has 15 amino acids. The CDR3 loop is CASSVAGGSQETQYF. In DNA form, the CDR3 reads TGTGCCAGCAGCGTAGCGGGGGGGAGTCAAGAGACCCAGTACTTC.

A few counts support this clone. This chain joins TRBV6-2 or TRBV6-3 and TRBJ2-1, with 11 bases lining up with TRBD2. V dropped 6 bases and J dropped 8; count of bases not matched to a gene: 12. Looked up from germline, CDR1 is MNHEY and CDR2 is SVGEGT. This CDR3 region has 16 residues. CDR3 sequence: CASSRPRLAGRYEQFF. The CDR3 DNA reads as TGTGCCAGCAGCCGACCGCGACTAGCGGGACGCTATGAGCAGTTCTTC.

The rearrangement uses TRBV27 and TRBJ2-6, with D perhaps TRBD2 (5 bases). Germline V gene sequence: CDR1 MNHEY, CDR2 SMNVEV (reference sequence). The CDR3 spans 15 residues. The V end lost 3 bases, the J end lost 3 bases, and 9 bases lay between the germline ends. The CDR3 loop is CASSFTRFGANVLTF. The CDR3 nucleotides read TGTGCCAGCAGTTTTACTAGGTTTGGGGCCAACGTCCTGACTTTC.

The chain recombines TRBV2 with TRBJ1-2, with no clear D. V was trimmed by 0 bases and J by 1 base, leaving 12 bases between them. The CDR3 covers 16 residues. The germline V gene has CDR1 SNHLY and CDR2 FYNNEI. CDR3 loop: CASSEASRELNYGYTF. CDR3 sequence (DNA): TGTGCCAGCAGTGAAGCGTCACGGGAGCTTAACTATGGCTACACCTTC.

This sequence joins TRBV6-1 and TRBJ1-2; TRBD1 agrees at 7 bases. V trimming: 1 base; J trimming: 4 bases; junction bases outside the gene matches: 6. The CDR3 loop spans 15 amino acids. Germline V CDR1 and CDR2: MNHNS, SASEGT. The CDR3 reads CASSEVRGQGYGYTF. The CDR3 DNA reads as TGTGCCAGCAGTGAAGTTAGGGGGCAAGGCTATGGCTACACCTTC.

This clone was detected a few times. The chain has TRBV2 and TRBJ2-7; no reliable D call. V lost 7 bases to trimming and J lost 0 bases, with 10 bases between them. In germline, CDR1 is SNHLY, CDR2 FYNNEI. The CDR3 loop spans 13 amino acids. The CDR3 loop is CASILEPSYEQYF. The CDR3 DNA is TGTGCCAGCATATTGGAGCCCTCCTACGAGCAGTACTTC.

The chain combines TRBV2 with TRBJ2-5; 7 positions agree with TRBD1. Germline values: CDR1 SNHLY, CDR2 FYNNEI. CDR3 size: 15 residues. The trim removed 6 bases at V and 5 bases at J, leaving 12 bases unmatched. CDR3 sequence (DNA): TGTGCCAGCAGCCCTAACAGGGGTGGGTTGGAGACCCAGTACTTC. Translation: CASSPNRGGLETQYF.

V usage is TRBV19 and J usage is TRBJ1-2; tentative D call: TRBD1 (6 bases). Deletions cut 6 bases from V and 1 base from J, with 12 bases between. CDR1 LNHDA and CDR2 SQIVND come from the germline V gene (reference sequence). The CDR3 loop spans 14 amino acids. The CDR3 sequence is CASRRGADNYGYTF. The CDR3 nucleotides are TGTGCCAGTAGGCGGGGGGCGGATAACTATGGCTACACCTTC.